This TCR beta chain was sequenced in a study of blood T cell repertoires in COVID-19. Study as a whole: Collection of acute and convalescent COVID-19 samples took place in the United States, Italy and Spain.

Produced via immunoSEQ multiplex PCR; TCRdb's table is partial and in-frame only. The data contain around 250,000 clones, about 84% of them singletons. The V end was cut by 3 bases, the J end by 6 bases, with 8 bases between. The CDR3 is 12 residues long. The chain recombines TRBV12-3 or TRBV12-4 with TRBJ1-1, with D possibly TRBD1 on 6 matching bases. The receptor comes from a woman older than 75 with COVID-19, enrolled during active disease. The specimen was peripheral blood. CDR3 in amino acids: CASSFPGAEAFF. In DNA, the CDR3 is TGTGCCAGCAGTTTCCCAGGGGCTGAAGCTTTCTTT.